This record covers a single TCR beta chain. What it recognizes is unknown. This record belongs to a study of beta chain features in type 1 diabetes. Study context: Cells sorted and examined across all samples totaled approximately 100,000,000.

Every donor had blood drawn once into heparin, 100 to 150 mL on average. V lost 5 bases and J lost 4; bases outside the gene matches: 15. Germline-derived CDR1 and CDR2 are SGHTA and FQGNSA. This CDR3 is 17 amino acids long. Sequenced material consisted of expressed TCRB transcripts (all of the isolated RNA was reverse transcribed). Here immunoSEQ multiplex PCR was the method, and the copy in TCRdb shows in-frame clones only, minus some. The profile shows 450,000 or so clones, approximately 10% of them singletons. Overall study results and limits: In every one of the four CD4+ subsets, TCRB CDR3s were moderately but significantly shorter in Type 1 diabetes patients.

This clonotype was obtained from a woman aged 18-29 years in good health. The V and J genes are TRBV7-2 and TRBJ2-3; 7 bases align to TRBD2. The sequenced material came from naive CD4+ T cells from blood. CDR3 nucleotides: TGTGCCAGCAGCGAACCCGGGACGGGGGGTTGGGCAGATACGCAGTATTTT. Protein product: CASSEPGTGGWADTQYF.